Listed below are T cell receptor beta chains from one sample, sequenced in a study of radiotherapy plus CTLA-4 blockade in lung cancer. Libraries were prepared by immunoSEQ multiplex PCR; TCRdb keeps only in-frame clonotypes and omits some of them. The sample has approximately 48,000 clones; 80% to 90% are singletons. Sequences were derived from peripheral blood, sampled from a patient treated with radiotherapy plus ipilimumab. All receptors come from a human donor with non-small cell lung cancer whose response to radiotherapy plus ipilimumab could not be evaluated. CDR3s include the opening cysteine and the closing phenylalanine or tryptophan. The order of the fields is V gene, D gene, J gene, clone size, CDR3 protein, CDR3 DNA. D genes are given only for firm matches. Not all rows give a size; the values are once, few, many and, for expanded clones, a class.

TRBV28,.,TRBJ1-2,.,CAGGGDYGYTF,TGTGCCGGCGGGGGGGACTATGGCTACACCTTC
TRBV7-9,.,TRBJ2-4,.,CASSPNKNIQYF,TGTGCCAGCAGCCCAAACAAAAACATTCAGTACTTC
TRBV4-1,TRBD1,TRBJ2-5,.,CASSQRTGRETQYF,TGCGCCAGCAGCCAAAGGACAGGGCGAGAGACCCAGTACTTC
TRBV4-3,.,TRBJ1-6,.,CASSQDPSSYNSPLHF,TGCGCCAGCAGCCAAGATCCCAGCTCCTATAATTCACCCCTCCACTTT
TRBV7-2,TRBD2,TRBJ2-7,.,CASSVGLGTTEQYF,TGTGCCAGCAGCGTCGGACTAGGCACTACCGAGCAGTACTTC
TRBV27,TRBD2,TRBJ2-3,.,CASSLYWLAGVGDTQYF,TGTGCCAGCAGTTTATATTGGCTAGCGGGAGTAGGGGATACGCAGTATTTT
TRBV5-5,.,TRBJ2-7,.,CASSLATYEQYF,TGTGCCAGCAGCTTGGCCACTTACGAGCAGTACTTC
TRBV18,.,TRBJ1-2,.,CASSPLNLAQNYGYTF,TGTGCCAGCTCACCACTTAATCTGGCCCAAAACTATGGCTACACCTTC
TRBV5-6,.,TRBJ1-5,once,CASSLGGGNQPQHF,TGTGCCAGCAGCTTGGGAGGAGGTAATCAGCCCCAGCATTTT
TRBV27,.,TRBJ1-2,.,CASSSYDPGDYGYTF,TGTGCCAGCAGTTCCTACGACCCAGGGGACTATGGCTACACCTTC
TRBV28,.,TRBJ2-1,.,CASSFKIRTPRPFF,TGTGCCAGCAGTTTCAAAATAAGGACACCCCGCCCCTTCTTC
TRBV6-5,TRBD1,TRBJ1-3,.,CASSYGTGSGNTIYF,TGTGCCAGCAGTTACGGGACAGGGTCTGGAAACACCATATATTTT
TRBV4-1,TRBD1,TRBJ1-2,once,CASSFDRGNYGYTF,TGCGCCAGCAGTTTTGACAGGGGGAACTATGGCTACACCTTC
TRBV4-1,.,TRBJ2-7,.,CASSQTPGSAYEQYF,TGCGCCAGCAGCCAAACCCCCGGGTCTGCCTACGAGCAGTACTTC
TRBV9,TRBD2,TRBJ2-3,.,CASSVGASGRSSTDTQYF,TGTGCCAGCAGCGTAGGGGCTAGCGGGAGGTCGAGCACAGATACGCAGTATTTT
TRBV29-1,TRBD2,TRBJ2-1,.,CSADGGGRLAGAAAEQFF,TGCAGCGCTGATGGGGGGGGAAGACTAGCGGGAGCAGCTGCTGAGCAGTTCTTC
TRBV28,.,TRBJ2-3,.,CASSLLVAGLTDTQYF,TGTGCCAGCAGTTTACTCGTGGCGGGACTCACAGATACGCAGTATTTT
TRBV27,.,TRBJ1-1,.,CASSRPGTNTEAFF,TGTGCCAGCAGTCGCCCGGGTACCAACACTGAAGCTTTCTTT
TRBV5-4,.,TRBJ2-7,.,CASSLVQTRYEQYF,TGTGCCAGCAGCTTGGTACAAACCCGCTACGAGCAGTACTTC
TRBV28,.,TRBJ2-7,once,CASRRTAVTYEQYF,TGTGCCAGCAGACGGACAGCCGTGACCTACGAGCAGTACTTC
TRBV11-3,TRBD2,TRBJ2-1,.,CASSREDDNEQFF,TGTGCCAGCAGCCGGGAGGACGACAATGAGCAGTTCTTC
TRBV6-5,TRBD1,TRBJ2-5,once,CASSATGGETQYF,TGTGCCAGCAGCGCCACAGGGGGAGAGACCCAGTACTTC
TRBV7-2,TRBD2,TRBJ2-7,.,CASSLGTSGNYEQYF,TGTGCCAGCAGCTTAGGGACTAGCGGGAACTACGAGCAGTACTTC
TRBV6-5,.,TRBJ2-5,.,CASSYRQSGAQYF,TGTGCCAGCAGTTACCGGCAGTCAGGGGCCCAGTACTTC
TRBV28,.,TRBJ1-2,once,CASSTTGFRGYTF,TGTGCCAGCAGCACAACAGGGTTTCGGGGCTACACCTTC
TRBV7-2,.,TRBJ2-7,.,CASSLVPQEGLRYEQYF,TGTGCCAGCAGCTTAGTTCCCCAAGAGGGACTCCGCTACGAGCAGTACTTC
TRBV28,.,TRBJ2-5,.,CASSLRETQYF,TGTGCCAGCAGTCTGAGGGAGACCCAGTACTTC
TRBV9,TRBD2,TRBJ2-4,.,CASSPSLAGGAKNIQYF,TGTGCCAGCAGCCCGTCCCTAGCGGGAGGAGCCAAAAACATTCAGTACTTC
TRBV11-2,TRBD1,TRBJ1-3,.,CASSLGQGAGNTIYF,TGTGCCAGCAGCTTAGGGCAGGGGGCTGGAAACACCATATATTTT
TRBV7-2,.,TRBJ2-1,few,CASSLVTAGYNEQFF,TGTGCCAGCAGCTTAGTTACAGCCGGTTACAATGAGCAGTTCTTC
TRBV6-5,.,TRBJ1-5,.,CASSYSRGEPQHF,TGTGCCAGCAGTTACTCAAGGGGTGAGCCCCAGCATTTT
TRBV28,TRBD1,TRBJ1-2,.,CASSSTDRATNYGYTF,TGTGCCAGCAGTTCGACGGACAGGGCAACTAACTATGGCTACACCTTC
TRBV29-1,TRBD1,TRBJ2-1,.,CSVDPRQGLNEQFF,TGCAGCGTTGACCCCCGACAGGGGTTGAATGAGCAGTTCTTC
TRBV28,.,TRBJ1-1,.,CASRTNTEAFF,TGTGCCAGCAGAACAAACACTGAAGCTTTCTTT
TRBV7-2,TRBD1,TRBJ2-7,.,CASSRGQGITYEQYF,TGTGCCAGCAGCCGGGGACAGGGGATCACCTACGAGCAGTACTTC
TRBV18,TRBD1,TRBJ1-1,.,CASSPLIKTGNILTEAFF,TGTGCCAGCTCACCACTCATAAAGACAGGGAATATTTTAACTGAAGCTTTCTTT
TRBV27,.,TRBJ1-5,.,CASSLKSGGWVNQPQHF,TGTGCCAGCAGCCTAAAGTCGGGGGGGTGGGTCAATCAGCCCCAGCATTTT
TRBV23-1,TRBD1,TRBJ1-5,.,CASSQSGQAKSGGQPQHF,TGCGCCAGCAGTCAATCCGGACAGGCCAAAAGTGGTGGTCAGCCCCAGCATTTT
TRBV5-1,.,TRBJ1-1,.,CASRSLQDPLYTEAFF,TGCGCCAGCAGATCTCTACAGGACCCCCTCTACACTGAAGCTTTCTTT
TRBV28,TRBD1,TRBJ1-2,.,CASIGVGRGIANYGYTF,TGTGCCAGCATTGGGGTCGGCAGGGGGATTGCTAACTATGGCTACACCTTC
TRBV9,TRBD1,TRBJ2-2,.,CASSETGANTGELFF,TGTGCCAGCAGCGAGACAGGGGCGAACACCGGGGAGCTGTTTTTT
TRBV28,TRBD1,TRBJ2-2,.,CASSRPGQTNTGELFF,TGTGCCAGCAGTCGACCGGGACAGACCAACACCGGGGAGCTGTTTTTT
TRBV30,TRBD1,TRBJ2-7,.,CAGKGAYEQYF,TGTGCCGGAAAGGGGGCGTACGAGCAGTACTTC
TRBV5-8,TRBD1,TRBJ1-1,.,CASSIGTGPEAFF,TGTGCCAGCAGCATCGGGACAGGGCCTGAAGCTTTCTTT
TRBV5-5,.,TRBJ1-5,.,CASSLNAGPNQPQHF,TGTGCCAGCAGCTTGAACGCAGGGCCTAATCAGCCCCAGCATTTT
TRBV7-2,TRBD2,TRBJ2-1,.,CASSLVGTMSNEQFF,TGTGCCAGCAGCTTAGTGGGGACTATGAGCAATGAGCAGTTCTTC
TRBV6-5,TRBD2,TRBJ2-2,.,CASSSNPSGTGELFF,TGTGCCAGCAGTTCGAATCCTAGCGGCACCGGGGAGCTGTTTTTT
TRBV4-3,.,TRBJ2-7,.,CASSQADGRVYEQYF,TGCGCCAGCAGCCAAGCCGACGGGAGAGTCTACGAGCAGTACTTC